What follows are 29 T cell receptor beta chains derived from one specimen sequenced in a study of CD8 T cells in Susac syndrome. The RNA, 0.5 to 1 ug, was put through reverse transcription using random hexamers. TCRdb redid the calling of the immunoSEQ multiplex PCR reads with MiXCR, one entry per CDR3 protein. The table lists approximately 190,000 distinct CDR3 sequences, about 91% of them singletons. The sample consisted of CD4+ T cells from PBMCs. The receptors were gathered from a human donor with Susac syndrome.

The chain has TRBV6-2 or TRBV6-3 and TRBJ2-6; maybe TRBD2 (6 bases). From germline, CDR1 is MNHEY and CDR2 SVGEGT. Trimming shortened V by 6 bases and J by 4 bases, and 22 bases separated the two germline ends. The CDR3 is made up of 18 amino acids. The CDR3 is CASSRTQGGLVGANVLTF. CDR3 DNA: TGTGCCAGCAGCCGGACCCAGGGAGGCCTAGTCGGGGCCAACGTCCTGACTTTC.

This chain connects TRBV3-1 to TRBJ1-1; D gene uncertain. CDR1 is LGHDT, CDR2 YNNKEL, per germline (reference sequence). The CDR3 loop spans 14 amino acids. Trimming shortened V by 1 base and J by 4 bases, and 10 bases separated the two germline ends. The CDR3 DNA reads TGTGCCAGCAGCCAAGGGATCCGAAGCACTGAAGCTTTCTTT. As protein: CASSQGIRSTEAFF.

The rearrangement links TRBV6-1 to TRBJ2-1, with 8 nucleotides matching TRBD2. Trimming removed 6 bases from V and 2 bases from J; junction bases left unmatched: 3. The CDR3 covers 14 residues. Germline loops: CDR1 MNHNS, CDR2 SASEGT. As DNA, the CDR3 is TGTGCCAGCAGAACTAGCGGCACCTACAATGAGCAGTTCTTC. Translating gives CASRTSGTYNEQFF.

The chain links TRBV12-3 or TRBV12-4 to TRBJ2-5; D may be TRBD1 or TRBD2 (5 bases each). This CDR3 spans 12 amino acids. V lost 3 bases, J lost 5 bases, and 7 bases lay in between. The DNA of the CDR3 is TGTGCCAGCAGTTTGGGGGTGGAGACCCAGTACTTC. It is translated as CASSLGVETQYF.

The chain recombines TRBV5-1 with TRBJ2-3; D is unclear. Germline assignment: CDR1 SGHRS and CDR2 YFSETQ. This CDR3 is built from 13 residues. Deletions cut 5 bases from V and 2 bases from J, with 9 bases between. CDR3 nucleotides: TGCGCCAGCAGTGACCGCCTCACAGATACGCAGTATTTT. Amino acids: CASSDRLTDTQYF.

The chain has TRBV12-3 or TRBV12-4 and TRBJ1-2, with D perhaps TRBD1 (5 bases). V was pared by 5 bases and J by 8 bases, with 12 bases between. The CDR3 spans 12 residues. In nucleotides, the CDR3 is TGTGCCAGCAGTCGCGGGGGGAGAGGCTACACCTTC. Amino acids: CASSRGGRGYTF.

The CDR3, as DNA: TGTGCCAGCAGTGAGGGAAGCAATCAGCCCCAGCATTTT. Translation gives CASSEGSNQPQHF. This rearrangement joins TRBV2 to TRBJ1-5; no clear D gene. CDR1 is SNHLY, CDR2 FYNNEI, per germline. The CDR3 is 13 residues long. Trimming took off 3 bases at V and 1 base at J, with 4 bases between the two ends.

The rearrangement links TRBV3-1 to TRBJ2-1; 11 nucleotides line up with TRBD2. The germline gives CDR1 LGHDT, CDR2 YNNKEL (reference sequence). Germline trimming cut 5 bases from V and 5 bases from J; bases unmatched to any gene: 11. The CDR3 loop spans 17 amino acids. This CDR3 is CASSSSSGLAEDNEQFF. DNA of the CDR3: TGTGCCAGCAGCTCAAGTTCGGGACTAGCGGAGGACAATGAGCAGTTCTTC.

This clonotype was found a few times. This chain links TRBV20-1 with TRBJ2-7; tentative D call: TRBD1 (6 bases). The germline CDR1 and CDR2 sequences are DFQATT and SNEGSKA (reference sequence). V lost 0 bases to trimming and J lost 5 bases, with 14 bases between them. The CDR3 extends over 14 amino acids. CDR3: CSARDQTGRDEQYF. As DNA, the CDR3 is TGCAGTGCTAGAGACCAGACAGGTCGGGACGAGCAGTACTTC.

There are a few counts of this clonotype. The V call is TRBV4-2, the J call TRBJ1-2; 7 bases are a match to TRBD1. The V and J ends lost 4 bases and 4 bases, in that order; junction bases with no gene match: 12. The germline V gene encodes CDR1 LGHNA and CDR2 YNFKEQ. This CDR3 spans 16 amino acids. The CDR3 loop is CASSPIGQGEVYGYTF. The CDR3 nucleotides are TGTGCCAGCAGCCCTATAGGGCAGGGGGAAGTCTATGGCTACACCTTC.

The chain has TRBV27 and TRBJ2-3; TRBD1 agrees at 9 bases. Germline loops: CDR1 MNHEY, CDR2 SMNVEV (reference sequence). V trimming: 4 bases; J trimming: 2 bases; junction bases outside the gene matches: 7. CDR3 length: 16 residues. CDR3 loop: CASSSPGQGTTDTQYF. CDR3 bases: TGTGCCAGCAGTTCTCCGGGACAGGGTACCACAGATACGCAGTATTTT.

CDR3 bases: TGTGCCAGCTCACGATCGAGTACAGATACGCAGTATTTT. Translation: CASSRSSTDTQYF. The chain recombines TRBV18 with TRBJ2-3; D unresolved. The CDR3 is 13 residues long. V lost 4 bases and J 3 bases, leaving 8 bases between the germline ends. Germline V lookup: CDR1 KGHSH, CDR2 LQKENI.

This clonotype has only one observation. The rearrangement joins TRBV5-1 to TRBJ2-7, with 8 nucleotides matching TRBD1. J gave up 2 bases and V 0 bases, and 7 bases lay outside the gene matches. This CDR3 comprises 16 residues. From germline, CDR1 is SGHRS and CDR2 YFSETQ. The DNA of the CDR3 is TGCGCCAGCAGCTTGGTCGACAGGGGACCTCCCTACGAGCAGTACTTC. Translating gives CASSLVDRGPPYEQYF.

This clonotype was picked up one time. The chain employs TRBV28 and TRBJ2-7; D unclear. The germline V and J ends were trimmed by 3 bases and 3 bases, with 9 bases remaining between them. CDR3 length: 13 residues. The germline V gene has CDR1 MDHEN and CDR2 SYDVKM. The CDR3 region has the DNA TGTGCCAGCAGTTTCAGAGATCACTACGAGCAGTACTTC. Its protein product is CASSFRDHYEQYF.

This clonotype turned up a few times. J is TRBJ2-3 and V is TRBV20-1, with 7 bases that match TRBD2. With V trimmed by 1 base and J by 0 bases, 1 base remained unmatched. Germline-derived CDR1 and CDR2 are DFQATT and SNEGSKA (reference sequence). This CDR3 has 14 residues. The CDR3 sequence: CSARVGGSTDTQYF. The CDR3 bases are TGCAGTGCTAGAGTGGGGGGGAGCACAGATACGCAGTATTTT.

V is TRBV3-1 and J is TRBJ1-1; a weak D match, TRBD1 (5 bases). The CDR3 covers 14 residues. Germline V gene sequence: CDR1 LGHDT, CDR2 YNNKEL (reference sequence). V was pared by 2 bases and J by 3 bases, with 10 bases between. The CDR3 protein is CASSQYGGDTEAFF. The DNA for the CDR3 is TGTGCCAGCAGCCAATACGGGGGGGACACTGAAGCTTTCTTT.

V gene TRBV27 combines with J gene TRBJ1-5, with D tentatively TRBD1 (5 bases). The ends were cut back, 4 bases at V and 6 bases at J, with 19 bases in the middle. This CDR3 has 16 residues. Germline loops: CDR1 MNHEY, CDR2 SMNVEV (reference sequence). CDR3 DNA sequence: TGTGCCAGCAGTTCGGGGACGGCCTTGCGCGGTCAGCCCCAGCATTTT. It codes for CASSSGTALRGQPQHF.

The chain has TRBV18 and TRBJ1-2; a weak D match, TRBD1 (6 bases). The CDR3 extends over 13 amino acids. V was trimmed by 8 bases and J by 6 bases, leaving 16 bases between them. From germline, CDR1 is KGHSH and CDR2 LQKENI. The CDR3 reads CASTATGSNGYTF. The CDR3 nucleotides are TGTGCCAGCACCGCAACAGGGAGCAATGGCTACACCTTC.

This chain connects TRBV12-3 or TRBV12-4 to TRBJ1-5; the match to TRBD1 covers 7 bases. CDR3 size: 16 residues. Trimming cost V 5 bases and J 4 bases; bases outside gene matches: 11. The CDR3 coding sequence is TGTGCCAGCAGTCGACAGGGTGGGTTCCCTAATCAGCCCCAGCATTTT. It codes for CASSRQGGFPNQPQHF.

The CDR3 protein is CASSPRTGELFF. The CDR3 DNA sequence: TGTGCCAGCAGCCCTCGGACCGGGGAGCTGTTTTTT. V and J are TRBV7-3 and TRBJ2-2; D gene unclear. Germline V gives CDR1 SGHTA, CDR2 FQGTGA. The CDR3 runs to 12 residues. Trimming pared 5 bases from V and 5 bases from J, leaving 6 bases between. The whole variable domain, remainder taken from reference TRBV7-3 and TRBJ2-2, is GAGVSQTPSNKVTEKGKYVELRCDPISGHTALYWYRQSLGQGPEFLIYFQGTGAADDSGLPNDRFFAVRPEGSVSTLKIQRTERGDSAVYLCASSPRTGELFFGEGSRLTVL.

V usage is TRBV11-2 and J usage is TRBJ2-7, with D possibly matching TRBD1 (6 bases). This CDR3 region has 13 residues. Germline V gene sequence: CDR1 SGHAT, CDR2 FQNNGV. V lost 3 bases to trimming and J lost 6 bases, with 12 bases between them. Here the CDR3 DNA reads TGTGCCAGCAGCTTGGGGACACGCGTCGAGCAGTACTTC. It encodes CASSLGTRVEQYF.

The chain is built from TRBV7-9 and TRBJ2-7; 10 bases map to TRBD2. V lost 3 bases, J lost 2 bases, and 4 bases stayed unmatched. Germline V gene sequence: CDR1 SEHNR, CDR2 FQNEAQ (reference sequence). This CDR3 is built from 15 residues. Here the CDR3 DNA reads TGTGCCAGCAGCTTTAGCGGGGGGCTAGCCTACGAGCAGTACTTC. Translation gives CASSFSGGLAYEQYF.

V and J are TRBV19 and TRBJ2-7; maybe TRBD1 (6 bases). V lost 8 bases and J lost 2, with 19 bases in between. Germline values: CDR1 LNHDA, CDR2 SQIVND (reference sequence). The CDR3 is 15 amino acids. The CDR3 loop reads CASHRLQGNTYEQYF. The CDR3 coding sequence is TGTGCCAGTCATCGTCTACAGGGTAACACCTACGAGCAGTACTTC.

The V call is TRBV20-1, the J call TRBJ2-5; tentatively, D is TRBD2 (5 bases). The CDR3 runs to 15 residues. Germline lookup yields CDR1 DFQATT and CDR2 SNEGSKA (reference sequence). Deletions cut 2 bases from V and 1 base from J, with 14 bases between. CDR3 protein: CSARPGSEGQETQYF. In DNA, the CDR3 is TGCAGTGCTAGACCAGGATCAGAGGGCCAAGAGACCCAGTACTTC.

CDR3 DNA sequence: TGCGCCAGCAGAGTTCAGGGGTACAATGAGCAGTTCTTC. Its protein is CASRVQGYNEQFF. The chain links TRBV5-1 to TRBJ2-1; tentative D call: TRBD1 (6 bases). Trimming shortened V by 5 bases and J by 4 bases, and 10 bases separated the two germline ends. The germline CDR1 and CDR2 sequences are SGHRS and YFSETQ. The CDR3 runs to 13 residues.

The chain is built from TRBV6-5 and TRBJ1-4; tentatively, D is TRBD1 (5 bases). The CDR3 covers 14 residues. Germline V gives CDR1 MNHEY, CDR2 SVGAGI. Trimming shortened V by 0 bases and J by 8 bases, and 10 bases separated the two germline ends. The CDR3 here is CASSYSKGREKLFF. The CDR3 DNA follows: TGTGCCAGCAGTTACTCGAAGGGGCGGGAAAAACTGTTTTTT.

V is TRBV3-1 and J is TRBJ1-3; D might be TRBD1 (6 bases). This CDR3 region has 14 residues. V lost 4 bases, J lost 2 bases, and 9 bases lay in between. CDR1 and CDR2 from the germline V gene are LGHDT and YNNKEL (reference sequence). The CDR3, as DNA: TGTGCCAGCAGCCGGGACACCACTGGAAACACCATATATTTT. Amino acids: CASSRDTTGNTIYF.

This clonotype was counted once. The CDR3 sequence is CASSLIDRPYEQYF. CDR3 in DNA: TGTGCCAGCAGTTTAATAGACAGGCCGTACGAGCAGTACTTC. The chain joins TRBV27 to TRBJ2-7; perhaps TRBD1 as D (6 bases). Trimming took 2 bases from V and 4 from J, leaving 12 bases between them. Per germline, CDR1 MNHEY and CDR2 SMNVEV (reference sequence). This CDR3 comprises 14 residues.

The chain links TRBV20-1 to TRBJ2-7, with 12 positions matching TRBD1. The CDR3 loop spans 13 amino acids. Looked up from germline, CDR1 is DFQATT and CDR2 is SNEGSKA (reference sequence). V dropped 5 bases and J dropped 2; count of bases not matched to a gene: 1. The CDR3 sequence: CSAGDRGPYEQYF. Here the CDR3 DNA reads TGCAGTGCTGGGGACAGGGGGCCCTACGAGCAGTACTTC.